Below are 20 T cell receptor beta chains sequenced from a single sample in a study of blood T cells in healthy people across ages. Primed by a sample-barcoded 5' primer and a J-beta primer mix, a second PCR proceeded for about 6 to 12 cycles. MiXCR, applied by TCRdb to the 5' RACE reads, yields one record per CDR3 protein. The sample contains 1,500,000 or so distinct CDR3 sequences, 59% of which appear only once. The specimen sequenced was blood. The source of these receptors is a man younger than 30 in good health.

The chain couples TRBV7-9 to TRBJ2-7, with D perhaps matching TRBD1 or TRBD2 (5 bases each). The CDR3 extends over 16 amino acids. With 4 bases removed from V and 7 bases from J, the gap between germline ends came to 23 bases. From germline, CDR1 is SEHNR and CDR2 FQNEAQ (reference sequence). CDR3 amino acids: CASSSPLSRDLKEQYF. The DNA for the CDR3 is TGTGCCAGCAGCTCACCCCTGTCCCGGGACCTAAAGGAGCAGTACTTC.

The genes are TRBV27 and TRBJ2-1; 13 bases are shared with TRBD2. This CDR3 contains 16 residues. J was trimmed by 4 bases and V by 5 bases; bases with no gene match: 5. Germline V lookup: CDR1 MNHEY, CDR2 SMNVEV (reference sequence). The CDR3 sequence: CASSRTSGGLYNEQFF. CDR3 nucleotides: TGTGCCAGCAGTCGGACTAGCGGGGGTTTGTACAATGAGCAGTTCTTC.

This clonotype was observed a few times. This rearrangement joins TRBV20-1 to TRBJ2-1; possible D gene TRBD1, 6 bases. In germline, CDR1 is DFQATT, CDR2 SNEGSKA (reference sequence). The CDR3 totals 12 residues. V was shortened by 5 bases and J by 7 bases, with 12 bases between the two germline ends. The CDR3 DNA reads TGCAGTGCTTCGGGGACAACAAATGAGCAGTTCTTC. Protein product: CSASGTTNEQFF.

About this clonotype itself: Compared with germline, one end of the junction differs, possibly owing to a read error. This chain uses TRBV20-1 with TRBJ2-5; 7 bases are a match to TRBD2. The germline V gene encodes CDR1 DFQATT and CDR2 SNEGSKA (reference sequence). The CDR3 totals 14 residues. The CDR3 here is CSARASGSSETQYF. The CDR3 coding sequence is TGCAGTGCCAGAGCTAGCGGTTCGTCAGAGACCCAGTACTTC.

The rearrangement links TRBV20-1 to TRBJ2-5; TRBD2 agrees at 7 bases. The junction had 13 bases not matched to a gene; V was cut back by 5 bases and J by 4 bases. CDR3 size: 15 residues. Germline V gene data show CDR1 as DFQATT and CDR2 as SNEGSKA (reference sequence). The CDR3 protein is CSAFRKAGVGETQYF. Here the CDR3 DNA reads TGCAGTGCTTTCCGGAAGGCGGGAGTCGGAGAGACCCAGTACTTC.

This clonotype was seen more than once but under ten times. V usage is TRBV20-1 and J usage is TRBJ2-3, with D possibly being TRBD2 (6 bases). Trimming left V 0 bases short and J 0 bases short, with 22 bases between. The V gene's germline CDR1 is DFQATT and CDR2 SNEGSKA (reference sequence). CDR3 size: 19 residues. The CDR3 here is CSARDHGAGTRTSTDTQYF. CDR3 bases: TGCAGTGCTAGAGATCACGGGGCGGGGACGCGTACTAGCACAGATACGCAGTATTTT.

The chain carries TRBV12-3 or TRBV12-4 and TRBJ2-7, with a possible D match to TRBD2 (5 bases). Trimming pared 0 bases from V and 0 bases from J, leaving 12 bases between. The CDR3 is made up of 16 amino acids. In DNA form, the CDR3 reads TGTGCCAGCAGTTTAGCGTTGCGGGTCTCCTCCTACGAGCAGTACTTC. This sequence encodes CASSLALRVSSYEQYF.

The chain uses TRBV29-1 and TRBJ2-3; TRBD2 matches 14 bases. CDR3 length equals 17 residues. The V and J ends lost 7 bases and 2 bases, in that order; junction bases with no gene match: 11. CDR1 SQVTM and CDR2 ANQGSEA come from the germline V gene. The DNA for the CDR3 is TGCAGCGCCCTGAAACGACTAGCGGGGGGGACCACAGATACGCAGTATTTT. Translation: CSALKRLAGGTTDTQYF.

The chain uses TRBV20-1 and TRBJ2-1; D call uncertain. Germline CDR1 is DFQATT and CDR2 is SNEGSKA (reference sequence). The CDR3 length is 11 residues. Trimming shortened V by 4 bases and J by 9 bases, and 10 bases separated the two germline ends. CDR3 DNA sequence: TGCAGTGCTACCCCCATGACTGAGCAGTTCTTC. It codes for CSATPMTEQFF.

The chain is built from TRBV4-1 and TRBJ2-7; the match to TRBD1 covers 10 bases. The DNA end lines up better with TRBJ2-5; the J call may be wrong. This CDR3 spans 15 amino acids. Germline values: CDR1 MGHRA, CDR2 YSYEKL. The CDR3 DNA reads as TGCGCCAGCAGCCATGAGCTGGACAGGGGGGGGACCCAGTACTTC. Translation gives CASSHELDRGGTQYF.

The genes are TRBV5-1 and TRBJ2-7, with unresolved D. Per germline, CDR1 SGHRS and CDR2 YFSETQ. The length of the CDR3 is 13 residues. V dropped 4 bases and J dropped 2 bases, with 10 bases sitting between them. The CDR3: CASSALGPYEQYF. The CDR3 DNA sequence: TGCGCCAGCAGCGCCCTAGGGCCCTACGAGCAGTACTTC.

This chain connects TRBV20-1 to TRBJ1-2, with 9 bases identical to TRBD1. The junction had 10 bases not matched to a gene; V was cut back by 3 bases and J by 2 bases. The CDR3 is 16 residues long. Germline lookup yields CDR1 DFQATT and CDR2 SNEGSKA (reference sequence). The CDR3 spells CSASDRGAYKNYGYTF. CDR3 in DNA: TGCAGTGCTAGCGACAGGGGGGCATATAAAAACTATGGCTACACCTTC.

V gene TRBV12-3 or TRBV12-4 combines with J gene TRBJ2-1; D gene uncertain. The CDR3 has 14 amino acids. V was shortened by 4 bases and J by 9 bases, with 16 bases between the two germline ends. The CDR3: CASSSSLLDGEQFF. Here the CDR3 DNA reads TGTGCCAGCAGTTCCTCCCTACTGGACGGTGAGCAGTTCTTC.

This clonotype came up a few times. This chain uses TRBV7-9 with TRBJ2-1; D call uncertain. The length of the CDR3 is 13 residues. V was cut by 5 bases and J by 8 bases, with 13 bases left in between. CDR1 and CDR2 (germline): SEHNR, FQNEAQ (reference sequence). DNA for the CDR3: TGTGCCAGCAGCCCTACAGTAATCGATGAGCAGTTCTTC. Translated: CASSPTVIDEQFF.

The gene calls are TRBV4-1 and TRBJ2-7, with TRBD2 matching over 10 bases. Germline V gives CDR1 MGHRA, CDR2 YSYEKL. The length of the CDR3 is 17 residues. V lost 1 base and J lost 6; bases outside the gene matches: 12. CDR3 bases: TGCGCCAGCAGCCAAGTCCCAGCGGGAGGGCCTGAGGCCGAGCAGTACTTC. Protein product: CASSQVPAGGPEAEQYF.

CDR3: CASSRGTGRNTEAFF. Written as DNA, the CDR3 is TGCGCCAGCAGCCGCGGGACAGGGAGGAACACTGAAGCTTTCTTT. V gene TRBV4-1 combines with J gene TRBJ1-1; 9 nucleotides line up with TRBD1. From germline, CDR1 is MGHRA and CDR2 YSYEKL. The trim removed 4 bases at V and 1 base at J, leaving 4 bases unmatched. CDR3 size: 15 residues.

The chain carries TRBV5-5 and TRBJ2-2; 11 bases agree with TRBD2. CDR1 is SGHKS and CDR2 is YYEKEE in the germline V gene (reference sequence). V lost 3 bases to trimming and J lost 2 bases; unmatched junction nucleotides: 6. This CDR3 comprises 17 residues. The CDR3 loop reads CASSSNSGRANTGELFF. CDR3 coding DNA: TGTGCCAGCAGCTCCAATAGCGGGAGGGCAAACACCGGGGAGCTGTTTTTT.

The chain employs TRBV6-1 and TRBJ1-2, with TRBD1 matching over 7 bases. Trimming at V came to 6 bases and at J to 4 bases, leaving 5 bases not matched to a gene. The length of the CDR3 is 13 residues. Germline V CDR1 and CDR2: MNHNS, SASEGT. CDR3 nucleotides: TGTGCCAGCAGCATTCCAGGGGGCTATGGCTACACCTTC. It translates to CASSIPGGYGYTF.

The J gene is TRBJ2-4, the V gene TRBV7-6; D possibly matches TRBD1 or TRBD2 (6 bases each). This CDR3 comprises 18 residues. The V gene lost 5 bases and the J gene lost 0 bases, with 20 bases spanning the gap. Germline V lookup: CDR1 SGHVS, CDR2 FNYEAQ. Here the CDR3 reads CASSEGGRGGLAKNIQYF. The CDR3 DNA follows: TGTGCCAGCAGCGAAGGGGGGAGAGGGGGTCTAGCCAAAAACATTCAGTACTTC.

CDR3 DNA sequence: TGCGCCAGCGGCATTGACAGACAAGGAGGCACAGATACGCAGTATTTT. It translates to CASGIDRQGGTDTQYF. The chain employs TRBV5-1 and TRBJ2-3, with D possibly TRBD1 on 5 matching bases. Trimming shortened V by 7 bases and J by 1 base, and 19 bases separated the two germline ends. This CDR3 comprises 16 residues. Looked up from germline, CDR1 is SGHRS and CDR2 is YFSETQ.